The 18 T cell receptor beta chains below were found in one sample sequenced in a study of blood T cell repertoires in COVID-19. Method: immunoSEQ multiplex PCR; TCRdb's copy keeps in-frame clones and lacks some. The repertoire holds more than 110,000 clones, with 70% to 90% as singletons. What was sequenced was peripheral blood. These receptor sequences come from a human donor in a cohort sampled during active COVID-19.

The chain employs TRBV27 and TRBJ2-1; a weak D match, TRBD1 (7 bases). The CDR3 length is 14 residues. Germline loops: CDR1 MNHEY, CDR2 SMNVEV (reference sequence). The V end lost 7 bases, the J end lost 9 bases, and 19 bases lay between the germline ends. This chain's CDR3 is CASIGQGGGLEQFF. For the CDR3, the DNA is TGTGCCAGCATAGGGCAGGGGGGCGGTCTTGAGCAGTTCTTC.

This clone was counted a few times. This chain's CDR3 is CASEEGFDSPLHF. For the CDR3, the DNA is TGTGCCTCGGAGGAGGGGTTCGATTCACCCCTCCACTTT. The chain carries TRBV30 and TRBJ1-6; the D gene is possibly TRBD1 (5 bases). This CDR3 contains 13 residues. The germline gives CDR1 GTSNPN, CDR2 SVGIG (reference sequence). V dropped 7 bases and J dropped 8 bases, with 15 bases sitting between them.

This clone was observed once. The chain carries TRBV28 and TRBJ1-1, with D possibly matching TRBD1 (6 bases). CDR3 size: 15 residues. Per the germline V gene, CDR1 is MDHEN and CDR2 is SYDVKM. The V end lost 5 bases, the J end lost 4 bases, and 17 bases lay between the germline ends. The CDR3 coding sequence is TGTGCCAGCAGTCTTTCACAGGGTGGGAGCACTGAAGCTTTCTTT. This gives the protein CASSLSQGGSTEAFF.

This clone was counted a few times. The gene calls are TRBV30 and TRBJ1-5, with 9 nucleotides matching TRBD1. The CDR3 has 14 amino acids. Germline V gene sequence: CDR1 GTSNPN, CDR2 SVGIG (reference sequence). J lost 5 bases, V lost 0 bases, and 2 bases had no gene match. CDR3 in DNA: TGTGCCTGGAGTGTACAGGGGGCCTATCAGCCCCAGCATTTT. As protein: CAWSVQGAYQPQHF.

The chain has TRBV5-6 and TRBJ2-3; 10 positions agree with TRBD2. Germline CDR1 reads SGHDT; CDR2 reads YYEEEE. V was pared by 3 bases and J by 0 bases, with 13 bases of the junction left unmatched. The CDR3 consists of 19 residues. Here the CDR3 reads CASSSLAGGTSSSTDTQYF. The CDR3 nucleotides read TGTGCCAGCAGCTCGTTAGCGGGGGGTACATCCTCTAGCACAGATACGCAGTATTTT.

J is TRBJ2-1 and V is TRBV5-1, with TRBD2 as a possible D gene (5 bases). Per germline, CDR1 SGHRS and CDR2 YFSETQ. Trimming removed 7 bases from V and 4 bases from J, with 12 bases in between. This CDR3 comprises 13 residues. The DNA of the CDR3 is TGCGCCAGCTGTAGGGAGACATACAATGAGCAGTTCTTC. Its protein product is CASCRETYNEQFF.

A single count supports this clone. This rearrangement joins TRBV7-2 to TRBJ1-3, with 7 positions matching TRBD1. With 1 base clipped from V and 4 bases from J, the junction kept 4 bases outside the gene matches. This CDR3 comprises 15 residues. CDR1 SGHTA and CDR2 FQGNSA come from the germline V gene. CDR3 residues: CASSLGGTAGNTIYF. The CDR3 DNA follows: TGTGCCAGCAGCTTAGGGGGGACAGCCGGAAACACCATATATTTT.

The CDR3, as DNA: TGTGCCAGTAGTCTTAGCGGGGGGCCCTACAATGAGCAGTTCTTC. Its protein product is CASSLSGGPYNEQFF. The rearrangement joins TRBV19 to TRBJ2-1; 10 nucleotides align to TRBD2. Trimming at V came to 5 bases and at J to 2 bases, leaving 3 bases not matched to a gene. Germline assignment: CDR1 LNHDA and CDR2 SQIVND (reference sequence). The CDR3 totals 15 residues.

The genes are TRBV6-2 or TRBV6-3 and TRBJ2-2; TRBD1 is a possible D gene (5 bases). This CDR3 has 15 residues. Germline V gene data show CDR1 as MNHEY and CDR2 as SVGEGT. Trimming stripped 2 bases from V and 4 bases from J, with 11 bases between. CDR3 coding DNA: TGTGCCAGCAGTTACAACGGACACTTCACCGGGGAGCTGTTTTTT. Translated, it gives CASSYNGHFTGELFF.

The chain couples TRBV9 to TRBJ2-3, with TRBD1 as a possible D gene (6 bases). CDR3 length: 14 residues. Trimming left V 0 bases short and J 6 bases short, with 11 bases between. Looked up from germline, CDR1 is SGDLS and CDR2 is YYNGEE. The CDR3 DNA is TGTGCCAGCAGCGTAGCCCAGAGGGGGGATACGCAGTATTTT. Protein sequence: CASSVAQRGDTQYF.

The V and J genes are TRBV7-2 and TRBJ2-5; tentatively, D is TRBD1 (5 bases). Between the trimmed V and J ends, which lost 1 base and 4 bases, there was a span of 10 bases. The CDR3 has 14 residues. Per the germline V gene, CDR1 is SGHTA and CDR2 is FQGNSA. CDR3 bases: TGTGCCAGCAGCTTAGTAGCAGGGTTAGAGACCCAGTACTTC. Translating it yields CASSLVAGLETQYF.

J is TRBJ2-7 and V is TRBV7-2, with 7 bases aligning to TRBD2. J was trimmed by 4 bases and V by 0 bases; bases with no gene match: 12. This CDR3 comprises 17 residues. The germline V gene has CDR1 SGHTA and CDR2 FQGNSA. The CDR3 coding sequence is TGTGCCAGCAGCTTAGCCGGCAGGCTGGGACTACGATACGAGCAGTACTTC. Protein product: CASSLAGRLGLRYEQYF.

The chain combines TRBV30 with TRBJ2-1, with 12 bases matching TRBD2. V trimming: 1 base; J trimming: 1 base; junction bases outside the gene matches: 2. Germline CDR1 GTSNPN, CDR2 SVGIG (reference sequence). CDR3 length: 16 residues. CDR3 bases: TGTGCCTGGAGTGGACTAGCGGGAGTTTCCTACAATGAGCAGTTCTTC. Its translation: CAWSGLAGVSYNEQFF.

The chain couples TRBV4-1 to TRBJ2-5, with D maybe TRBD1 (5 bases). The CDR3 loop spans 15 amino acids. Germline-derived CDR1 and CDR2 are MGHRA and YSYEKL. Trimming took off 4 bases at V and 4 bases at J, with 16 bases between the two ends. CDR3 nucleotide sequence: TGCGCCAGCAGCCCCGTTGATGCAGGGCTAGAGACCCAGTACTTC. Amino acids: CASSPVDAGLETQYF.

The chain combines TRBV6-6 with TRBJ2-5; no reliable D call. CDR1 is MNHNY and CDR2 is SVGAGI in the germline V gene (reference sequence). Deletions cut 2 bases from V and 5 bases from J, with 9 bases between. The length of the CDR3 is 13 residues. The CDR3 sequence is CASSYSLYETQYF. The CDR3 DNA follows: TGTGCCAGCAGTTACAGTCTATACGAGACCCAGTACTTC.

The chain joins TRBV2 to TRBJ1-2, with 8 bases aligning to TRBD1. Germline lookup yields CDR1 SNHLY and CDR2 FYNNEI. The CDR3 length is 14 residues. Unmatched junction bases numbered 7, after V lost 8 bases and J lost 2 bases. This chain's CDR3 is CASPGQGWNYGYTF. The CDR3 coding sequence is TGTGCCAGCCCCGGACAGGGATGGAACTATGGCTACACCTTC.

The DNA of the CDR3 is TGTGCCACTGACTTGGGGCCAGATACGCAGTATTTT. Translated, it gives CATDLGPDTQYF. The chain is built from TRBV2 and TRBJ2-3; tentatively, D is TRBD1 (5 bases). CDR1 is SNHLY, CDR2 FYNNEI, per germline. The CDR3 has 12 residues. V was cut by 10 bases and J by 4 bases, with 12 bases left in between.

The chain uses TRBV19 and TRBJ2-3, with TRBD2 matching 9 bases. V was clipped by 7 bases and J by 2 bases; unmatched bases: 7. This CDR3 spans 15 amino acids. In germline, CDR1 is LNHDA, CDR2 SQIVND (reference sequence). CDR3 residues: CASTLSGSVTDTQYF. The CDR3 DNA is TGTGCCAGTACTCTTAGCGGGAGCGTCACAGATACGCAGTATTTT.